One and the same sample provided the 28 T cell receptor beta chains below, sequenced in a study of cytomegalovirus exposure and HLA in healthy donors. PCR employed 60 Vbeta and 13 Jbeta primers. Assay: immunoSEQ multiplex PCR; the TCRdb copy retains only in-frame clones and omits some. Of 90,000 to 95,000 clones listed, about 77% were seen once; the top ten hold 4.4%. Specimen: PBMCs. The receptors derive from a male donor in good health and CMV-seropositive.

This clone was seen repeatedly, ten times or more. The rearrangement uses TRBV2 and TRBJ1-1; D possibly corresponds to TRBD1 (5 bases). The V and J ends lost 7 bases and 1 base respectively, with 13 bases between them. This CDR3 is 14 amino acids long. The germline V gene encodes CDR1 SNHLY and CDR2 FYNNEI. The DNA of the CDR3 is TGTGCCAGCACCCCCCGGCAGGGGAACACTGAAGCTTTCTTT. Its translation: CASTPRQGNTEAFF.

The chain links TRBV29-1 to TRBJ2-5; a weak D match, TRBD1 (5 bases). This CDR3 is built from 12 residues. Trimming pared 6 bases from V and 3 bases from J, leaving 11 bases between. CDR1 and CDR2 from the germline V gene are SQVTM and ANQGSEA. The chain's CDR3 is CSVISDKETQYF. CDR3 bases: TGCAGCGTCATCTCGGACAAAGAGACCCAGTACTTC.

The J gene is TRBJ1-2, the V gene TRBV5-1, with TRBD1 identical over 7 bases. Germline CDR1 SGHRS, CDR2 YFSETQ. The V gene end was trimmed by 2 bases and the J gene end by 8 bases; junction bases not matched to a gene: 12. This CDR3 region has 15 residues. Here the CDR3 DNA reads TGCGCCAGCAGCTTTATCTCGGACAGGAGAGAGGGCTACACCTTC. This gives the protein CASSFISDRREGYTF.

The chain uses TRBV7-2 and TRBJ2-7; D may be TRBD1 (5 bases). Per the germline V gene, CDR1 is SGHTA and CDR2 is FQGNSA. The length of the CDR3 is 13 residues. Trimming stripped 5 bases from V and 4 bases from J, with 12 bases between. The CDR3 DNA reads as TGTGCCAGCAGCACCTACCCAGGGTACGAGCAGTACTTC. Protein: CASSTYPGYEQYF.

The chain recombines TRBV27 with TRBJ1-5; 7 nucleotides agree with TRBD1. Germline loops: CDR1 MNHEY, CDR2 SMNVEV (reference sequence). After removal of 4 bases from V and 2 bases from J, the junction contained 5 bases not matched to a gene. The CDR3 contains 15 residues. CDR3 residues: CASSWGGQGNQPQHF. CDR3 DNA: TGTGCCAGCAGTTGGGGCGGACAGGGCAATCAGCCCCAGCATTTT.

The V and J genes are TRBV28 and TRBJ2-3; possible D gene TRBD1, 5 bases. V was trimmed by 3 bases and J by 0 bases, leaving 16 bases between them. In germline, CDR1 is MDHEN, CDR2 SYDVKM. The CDR3 runs to 17 residues. DNA for the CDR3: TGTGCCAGCAGTTTTCCACTCAGGGCGACTAGCACAGATACGCAGTATTTT. Protein product: CASSFPLRATSTDTQYF.

This clone was detected once. The rearrangement joins TRBV7-2 to TRBJ1-1; 7 nucleotides agree with TRBD1. This CDR3 has 13 residues. Trimming at V came to 2 bases and at J to 8 bases, leaving 5 bases not matched to a gene. CDR1 is SGHTA and CDR2 is FQGNSA in the germline V gene. CDR3 sequence: CASSLSLDREAFF. The CDR3 nucleotides read TGTGCCAGCAGCTTATCCCTGGACAGGGAAGCTTTCTTT.

The V call is TRBV28, the J call TRBJ2-7, with D possibly TRBD2 on 6 matching bases. V was cut by 3 bases and J by 6 bases, with 9 bases left in between. CDR3 length: 12 residues. Germline V gene sequence: CDR1 MDHEN, CDR2 SYDVKM. The CDR3 loop is CASSFAGSEQYF. CDR3 DNA sequence: TGTGCCAGCAGTTTCGCGGGGTCCGAGCAGTACTTC.

The table lists this clone with a few counts. This chain joins TRBV10-3 and TRBJ1-1, with 9 bases identical to TRBD1. V shed 2 bases and J 5 bases; nucleotides not matched to a gene: 6. The CDR3 spans 15 residues. CDR1 and CDR2 (germline): ENHRY, SYGVKD. CDR3 coding DNA: TGTGCCATCAGTGAGAGGGTACAGGGGGCTACTGAAGCTTTCTTT. Its protein is CAISERVQGATEAFF.

This clone was detected a few times. The chain combines TRBV25-1 with TRBJ2-3, with 8 positions matching TRBD2. Trimming at V came to 4 bases and at J to 2 bases, leaving 8 bases not matched to a gene. Germline V gives CDR1 MGHDK, CDR2 SYGVNS. The CDR3 length is 16 residues. The CDR3 sequence is CASSGLAGRATDTQYF. CDR3 nucleotides: TGTGCCAGCAGTGGTTTAGCGGGGCGAGCCACAGATACGCAGTATTTT.

V is TRBV7-2 and J is TRBJ2-7; perhaps TRBD2 as D (6 bases). Between the trimmed V and J ends, which lost 0 bases and 3 bases, there was a span of 9 bases. This CDR3 contains 14 residues. Germline values: CDR1 SGHTA, CDR2 FQGNSA. This CDR3 reads CASSLAEGVYEQYF. The CDR3 bases are TGTGCCAGCAGCTTAGCGGAGGGAGTCTACGAGCAGTACTTC.

The V call is TRBV14, the J call TRBJ2-2; D remains unclear. Trimming stripped 1 base from V and 6 bases from J, with 6 bases between. The CDR3 covers 13 residues. The germline V gene has CDR1 SGHDN and CDR2 FVKESK. CDR3 loop: CASSQVNSGELFF. CDR3 bases: TGTGCCAGCAGCCAAGTAAATTCCGGGGAGCTGTTTTTT.

CDR3 loop: CASSLTSMVQGNEQFF. The CDR3 DNA reads TGTGCCAGCAGTTTGACTAGCATGGTACAAGGGAATGAGCAGTTCTTC. V usage is TRBV28 and J usage is TRBJ2-1; TRBD2 aligns across 7 bases. After removal of 3 bases from V and 7 bases from J, the junction contained 12 bases not matched to a gene. The CDR3 sequence is 16 residues long. The germline V gene encodes CDR1 MDHEN and CDR2 SYDVKM.

This clone came up once. This sequence joins TRBV5-5 and TRBJ1-2; D remains unclear. The CDR3 spans 16 residues. Trimming stripped 0 bases from V and 0 bases from J, with 12 bases between. Looked up from germline, CDR1 is SGHKS and CDR2 is YYEKEE (reference sequence). The CDR3 protein is CASSLAVAVSNYGYTF. The DNA of the CDR3 is TGTGCCAGCAGCTTGGCCGTGGCCGTATCTAACTATGGCTACACCTTC.

J is TRBJ2-7 and V is TRBV7-9; 9 bases match TRBD1. The CDR3 has 14 amino acids. Germline V CDR1 and CDR2: SEHNR, FQNEAQ (reference sequence). Losses at the gene ends were 5 bases for V and 2 bases for J; bases not matched to a gene: 4. Here the CDR3 DNA reads TGTGCCAGCAGCCCCCGGGACAGGGCCTACGAGCAGTACTTC. Its protein is CASSPRDRAYEQYF.

The chain couples TRBV6-5 to TRBJ2-5; weak D call: TRBD2 (5 bases). The CDR3 covers 15 residues. The germline V and J ends were trimmed by 2 bases and 2 bases, with 12 bases remaining between them. Germline V gives CDR1 MNHEY, CDR2 SVGAGI. The CDR3 DNA sequence: TGTGCCAGCAGTTACAGTAGCGAGGTACAAGAGACCCAGTACTTC. It specifies CASSYSSEVQETQYF.

This chain uses TRBV7-2 with TRBJ1-2; TRBD1 is a possible D gene (6 bases). The length of the CDR3 is 14 residues. Deletions cut 1 base from V and 9 bases from J, with 15 bases between. Germline V CDR1 and CDR2: SGHTA, FQGNSA. The CDR3 here is CASSLEPQGMRYTF. The CDR3 DNA reads as TGTGCCAGCAGCTTAGAGCCACAGGGAATGCGCTACACCTTC.

This clone was seen once. This chain links TRBV6-6 with TRBJ2-1; 8 nucleotides line up with TRBD2. The ends lost 0 bases at V and 9 bases at J; junction bases unmatched: 4. This CDR3 is 14 amino acids long. The germline V gene has CDR1 MNHNY and CDR2 SVGAGI (reference sequence). The CDR3 region has the DNA TGTGCCAGCAGTTACTCAAGCGGGAGCACTGAGCAGTTCTTC. Protein sequence: CASSYSSGSTEQFF.

V usage is TRBV7-9 and J usage is TRBJ1-2; D gene uncertain. V was pared by 0 bases and J by 2 bases, with 4 bases between. The CDR3 totals 13 residues. Germline V gene data show CDR1 as SEHNR and CDR2 as FQNEAQ (reference sequence). The CDR3 region is CASSLAENYGYTF. DNA of the CDR3: TGTGCCAGCAGCTTAGCTGAGAACTATGGCTACACCTTC. The whole variable domain, filled in from reference TRBV7-9 and TRBJ1-2, reads DTGVSQNPRHKITKRGQNVTFRCDPISEHNRLYWYRQTLGQGPEFLTYFQNEAQLEKSRLLSDRFSAERPKGSFSTLEIQRTEQGDSAMYLCASSLAENYGYTFGSGTRLTVV.

A word on this clone: One end of the junction varies from germline; a read error may be responsible. This chain links TRBV5-1 with TRBJ2-7, with 14 bases fitting TRBD2. This CDR3 has 12 residues. Germline assignment: CDR1 SGHRS and CDR2 YFSETQ. The CDR3 is CASSSPGLAGVF. The DNA for the CDR3 is TGCGCCAGCAGCTCTCCGGGACTAGCGGGAGTCTTC.

This rearrangement joins TRBV29-1 to TRBJ2-5; D uncertain. Trimming removed 6 bases at V and 2 bases at J, with 10 bases between. This CDR3 region has 12 residues. Per the germline V gene, CDR1 is SQVTM and CDR2 is ANQGSEA. For the CDR3, the DNA is TGCAGCGTCTCATTGGCTCAAGAGACCCAGTACTTC. Translation gives CSVSLAQETQYF.

The V and J genes are TRBV19 and TRBJ2-1, with a tentative D call TRBD2 (6 bases). V lost 2 bases to trimming and J lost 8 bases, with 16 bases between them. There are 15 residues in the CDR3. Germline-derived CDR1 and CDR2 are LNHDA and SQIVND (reference sequence). Here the CDR3 DNA reads TGTGCCAGTAGTATACCGGGACTTAAGTCCTATGAGCAGTTCTTC. Its protein product is CASSIPGLKSYEQFF. Full variable domain (remainder filled in from reference TRBV19 and TRBJ2-1): DGGITQSPKYLFRKEGQNVTLSCEQNLNHDAMYWYRQDPGQGLRLIYYSQIVNDFQKGDIAEGYSVSREKKESFPLTVTSAQKNPTAFYLCASSIPGLKSYEQFFGPGTRLTVL.

The V and J genes are TRBV5-1 and TRBJ1-2, with TRBD1 identical over 9 bases. After removal of 3 bases from V and 7 bases from J, the junction contained 10 bases not matched to a gene. The CDR3 has 15 amino acids. Germline CDR1 and CDR2: SGHRS and YFSETQ. This CDR3 is CASSSNTGTGSGYTF. Here the CDR3 DNA reads TGCGCCAGCAGCTCAAATACCGGGACAGGGTCTGGCTACACCTTC. Drawing the rest from reference TRBV5-1 and TRBJ1-2, the complete variable domain is KAGVTQTPRYLIKTRGQQVTLSCSPISGHRSVSWYQQTPGQGLQFLFEYFSETQRNKGNFPGRFSGRQFSNSRSEMNVSTLELGDSALYLCASSSNTGTGSGYTFGSGTRLTVV.

This rearrangement joins TRBV2 to TRBJ2-5; maybe TRBD2 (6 bases). Per germline, CDR1 SNHLY and CDR2 FYNNEI. This CDR3 has 15 amino acids. V shed 6 bases and J shed 5 bases, with 19 bases lying between them. The CDR3 sequence is CASSLQRLASETQYF. The CDR3 coding sequence is TGTGCCAGCAGCTTACAAAGGCTAGCGTCCGAGACCCAGTACTTC.

This clone was seen more than once but under ten times. The V and J genes are TRBV27 and TRBJ1-1; 8 nucleotides line up with TRBD1. J was trimmed by 7 bases and V by 2 bases; bases with no gene match: 12. The V gene's germline CDR1 is MNHEY and CDR2 SMNVEV (reference sequence). There are 16 residues in the CDR3. The CDR3 region is CASSLGPRTGGLEAFF. CDR3 DNA sequence: TGTGCCAGCAGTTTAGGGCCCCGAACAGGGGGTCTTGAAGCTTTCTTT.

The V and J genes are TRBV5-1 and TRBJ1-1; no firm D call. The CDR3 runs 17 residues. With 1 base removed from V and 0 bases from J, the gap between germline ends came to 16 bases. Germline lookup yields CDR1 SGHRS and CDR2 YFSETQ. The CDR3, as DNA: TGCGCCAGCAGCTTGTTCAACTCCGGCGGCATGAACACTGAAGCTTTCTTT. Its translation: CASSLFNSGGMNTEAFF.

V usage is TRBV29-1 and J usage is TRBJ2-2, with 11 bases identical to TRBD1. CDR3 length: 14 amino acids. In germline, CDR1 is SQVTM, CDR2 ANQGSEA. V lost 4 bases to trimming and J lost 6 bases; unmatched junction nucleotides: 4. CDR3 in amino acids: CSVVWGQGAGELFF. As DNA, the CDR3 is TGCAGCGTTGTCTGGGGACAGGGGGCCGGGGAGCTGTTTTTT.

This chain links TRBV7-2 with TRBJ2-7; 10 nucleotides agree with TRBD2. CDR1 SGHTA and CDR2 FQGNSA come from the germline V gene. The length of the CDR3 is 16 residues. The trim removed 5 bases at V and 1 base at J, leaving 8 bases unmatched. In DNA, the CDR3 is TGTGCCAGCAGCAGGCTAGCGGGAGCGGCTTCCTACGAGCAGTACTTC. This gives the protein CASSRLAGAASYEQYF.